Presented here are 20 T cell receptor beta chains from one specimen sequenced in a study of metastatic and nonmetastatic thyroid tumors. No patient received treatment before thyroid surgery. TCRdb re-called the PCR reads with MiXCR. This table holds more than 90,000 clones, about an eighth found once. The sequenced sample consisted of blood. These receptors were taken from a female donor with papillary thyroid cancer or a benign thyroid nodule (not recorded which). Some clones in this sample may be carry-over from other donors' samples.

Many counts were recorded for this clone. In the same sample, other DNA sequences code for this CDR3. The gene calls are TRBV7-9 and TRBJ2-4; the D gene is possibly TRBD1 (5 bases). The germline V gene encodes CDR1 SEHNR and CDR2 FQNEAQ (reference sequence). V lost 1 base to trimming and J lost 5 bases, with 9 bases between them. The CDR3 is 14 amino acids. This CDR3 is CASSLGGTENIQYF. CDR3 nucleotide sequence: TGTGCCAGCAGCTTAGGGGGCACCGAAAACATTCAGTACTTC.

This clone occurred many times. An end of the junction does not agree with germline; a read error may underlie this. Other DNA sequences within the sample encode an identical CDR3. The CDR3: CAWSVAEGGYTF. The DNA for the CDR3 is TGCGCCTGGAGTGTAGCTGAGGGAGGCTACACCTTC. The chain carries TRBV30 and TRBJ1-2; unclear D gene. The germline gives CDR1 GTSNPN, CDR2 SVGIG (reference sequence). This CDR3 is built from 12 residues.

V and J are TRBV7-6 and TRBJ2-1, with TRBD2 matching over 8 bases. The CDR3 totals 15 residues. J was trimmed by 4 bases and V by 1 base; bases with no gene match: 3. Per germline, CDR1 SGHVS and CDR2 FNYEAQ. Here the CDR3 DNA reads TGTGCCAGCAGCTTAGGGCGCGGGAGGTACAATGAGCAGTTCTTC. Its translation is CASSLGRGRYNEQFF.

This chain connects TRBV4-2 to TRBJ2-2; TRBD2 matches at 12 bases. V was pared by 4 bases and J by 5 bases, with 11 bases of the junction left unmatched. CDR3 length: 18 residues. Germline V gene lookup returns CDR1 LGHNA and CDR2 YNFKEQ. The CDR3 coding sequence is TGTGCCAGCAGCCCCGGACTAGCGGGAATAGTGGTGACCGGGGAGCTGTTTTTT. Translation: CASSPGLAGIVVTGELFF.

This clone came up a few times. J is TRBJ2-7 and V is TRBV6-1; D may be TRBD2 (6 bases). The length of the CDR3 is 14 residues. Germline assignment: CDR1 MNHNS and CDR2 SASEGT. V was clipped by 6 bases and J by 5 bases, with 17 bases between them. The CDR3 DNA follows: TGTGCCAGCAGACTTACGGGGGTCAAGGACGAGCAGTACTTC. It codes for CASRLTGVKDEQYF.

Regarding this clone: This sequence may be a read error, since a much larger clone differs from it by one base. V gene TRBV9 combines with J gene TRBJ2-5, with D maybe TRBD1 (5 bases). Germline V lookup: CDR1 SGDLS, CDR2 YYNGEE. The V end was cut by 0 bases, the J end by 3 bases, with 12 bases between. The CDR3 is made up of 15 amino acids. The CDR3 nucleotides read TGTGCCAGCAGCGTAGGGGCCAGGGAAAAAGAGACCCAGTACTTC. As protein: CASSVGAREKETQYF. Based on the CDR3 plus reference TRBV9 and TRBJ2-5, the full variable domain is DSGVTQTPKHLITATGQRVTLRCSPRSGDLSVYWYQQSLDQGLQFLIQYYNGEERAKGNILERFSAQQFPDLHSELNLSSLELGDSALYFCASSVGAREKETQYFGPGTRLLVL.

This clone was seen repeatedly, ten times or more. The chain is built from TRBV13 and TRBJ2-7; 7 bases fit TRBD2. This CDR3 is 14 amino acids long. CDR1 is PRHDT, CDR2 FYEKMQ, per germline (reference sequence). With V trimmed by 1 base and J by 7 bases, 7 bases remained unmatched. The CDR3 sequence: CASSLAGPGGEQYF. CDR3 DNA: TGTGCCAGCAGCTTAGCGGGTCCCGGGGGGGAGCAGTACTTC.

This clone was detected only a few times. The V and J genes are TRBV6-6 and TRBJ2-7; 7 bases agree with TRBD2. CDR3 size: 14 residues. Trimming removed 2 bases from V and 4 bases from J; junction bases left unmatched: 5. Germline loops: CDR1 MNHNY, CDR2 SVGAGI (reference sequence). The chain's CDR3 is CASSYHREVYEQYF. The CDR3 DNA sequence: TGTGCCAGCAGTTACCATCGGGAGGTTTACGAGCAGTACTTC.

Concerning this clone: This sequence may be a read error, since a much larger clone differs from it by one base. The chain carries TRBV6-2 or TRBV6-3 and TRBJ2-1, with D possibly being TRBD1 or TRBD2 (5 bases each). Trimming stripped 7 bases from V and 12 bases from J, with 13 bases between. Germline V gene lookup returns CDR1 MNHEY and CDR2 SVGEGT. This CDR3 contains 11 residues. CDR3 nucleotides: TGTGCCAGCATCCAGGGTGGGGGGCAGTTCTTC. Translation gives CASIQGGGQFF.

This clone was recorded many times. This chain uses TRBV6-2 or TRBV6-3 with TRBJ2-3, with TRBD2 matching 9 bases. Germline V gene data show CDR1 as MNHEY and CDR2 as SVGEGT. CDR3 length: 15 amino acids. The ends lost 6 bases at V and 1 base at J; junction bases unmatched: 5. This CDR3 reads CASRIAGAGTDTQYF. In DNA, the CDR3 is TGTGCCAGCAGAATAGCGGGAGCGGGCACAGATACGCAGTATTTT.

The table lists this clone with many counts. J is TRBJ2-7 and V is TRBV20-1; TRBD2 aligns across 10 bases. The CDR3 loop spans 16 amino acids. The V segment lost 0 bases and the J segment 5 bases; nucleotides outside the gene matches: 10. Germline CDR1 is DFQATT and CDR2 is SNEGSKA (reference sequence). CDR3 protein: CSARDDLAGVVDEQYF. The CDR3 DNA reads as TGCAGTGCTAGAGATGATCTAGCGGGAGTCGTCGACGAGCAGTACTTC.

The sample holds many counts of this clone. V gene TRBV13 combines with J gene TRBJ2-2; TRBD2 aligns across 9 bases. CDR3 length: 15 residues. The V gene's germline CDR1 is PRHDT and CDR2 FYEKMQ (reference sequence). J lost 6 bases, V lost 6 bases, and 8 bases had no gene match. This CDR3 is CASSGTSGFSGELFF. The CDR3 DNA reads TGTGCCAGCAGTGGCACTAGCGGGTTCTCCGGGGAGCTGTTTTTT.

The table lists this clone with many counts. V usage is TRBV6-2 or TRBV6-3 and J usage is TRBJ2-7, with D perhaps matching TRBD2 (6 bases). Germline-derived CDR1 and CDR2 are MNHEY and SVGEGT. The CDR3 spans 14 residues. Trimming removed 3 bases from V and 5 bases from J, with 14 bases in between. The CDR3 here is CASSYYAGSNEQYF. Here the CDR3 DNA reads TGTGCCAGCAGTTATTACGCGGGAAGCAACGAGCAGTACTTC.

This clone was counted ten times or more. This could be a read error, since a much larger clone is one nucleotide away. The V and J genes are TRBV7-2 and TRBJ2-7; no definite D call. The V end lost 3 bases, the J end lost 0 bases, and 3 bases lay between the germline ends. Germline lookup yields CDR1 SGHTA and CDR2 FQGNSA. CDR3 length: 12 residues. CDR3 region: CASSLTSYEQYF. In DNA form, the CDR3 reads TGTGCCAGCAGCTTGACCTCCTACGAGCAGTACTTC. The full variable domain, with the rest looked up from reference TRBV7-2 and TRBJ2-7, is GAGVSQSPSNKVTEKGKDVELRCDPISGHTALYWYRQSLGQGLEFLIYFQGNSAPDKSGLPSDRFSAERTGGSVSTLTIQRTQQEDSAVYLCASSLTSYEQYFGPGTRLTVT.

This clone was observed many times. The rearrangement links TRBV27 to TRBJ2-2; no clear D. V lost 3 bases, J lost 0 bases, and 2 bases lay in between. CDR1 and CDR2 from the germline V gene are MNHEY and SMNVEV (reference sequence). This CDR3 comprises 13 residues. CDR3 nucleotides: TGTGCCAGCAGTTTCCCGAACACCGGGGAGCTGTTTTTT. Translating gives CASSFPNTGELFF.

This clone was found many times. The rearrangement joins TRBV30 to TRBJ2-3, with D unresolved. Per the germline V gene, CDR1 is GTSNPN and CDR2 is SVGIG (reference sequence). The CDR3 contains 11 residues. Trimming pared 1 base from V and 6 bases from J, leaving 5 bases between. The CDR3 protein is CAWSAKDTQYF. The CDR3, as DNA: TGTGCCTGGAGTGCGAAGGATACGCAGTATTTT.

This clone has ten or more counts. CDR3 DNA: TGTGCCAGCAGCTTGGGGTATTCTCAGCCCCAGCATTTT. This encodes CASSLGYSQPQHF. This chain joins TRBV7-2 and TRBJ1-5; no clear D gene. The CDR3 runs to 13 residues. The germline V gene encodes CDR1 SGHTA and CDR2 FQGNSA. V lost 3 bases, J lost 6 bases, and 9 bases lay in between.

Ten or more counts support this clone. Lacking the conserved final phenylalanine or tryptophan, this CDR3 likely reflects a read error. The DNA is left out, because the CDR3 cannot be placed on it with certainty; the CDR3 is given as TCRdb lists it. The CDR3 protein is CASSVPLGTSGKA. The V and J genes are TRBV2 and TRBJ2-5; TRBD2, the table's D call, lacks a check against the DNA. Germline V gene data show CDR1 as SNHLY and CDR2 as FYNNEI. The CDR3 comprises 13 residues, both ends counted.

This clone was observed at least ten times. The CDR3 DNA reads as TGCAGTGTCCCCCGTCCTGGGGCCAACGTCCTGACTTTC. It encodes CSVPRPGANVLTF. This chain connects TRBV20-1 to TRBJ2-6; D unclear. Trimming removed 7 bases from V and 2 bases from J, with 9 bases in between. CDR1 and CDR2 (germline): DFQATT, SNEGSKA (reference sequence). This CDR3 has 13 residues.

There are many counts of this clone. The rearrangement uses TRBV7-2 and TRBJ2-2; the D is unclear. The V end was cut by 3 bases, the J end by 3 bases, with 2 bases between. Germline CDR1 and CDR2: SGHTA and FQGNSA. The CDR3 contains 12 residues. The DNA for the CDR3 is TGTGCCAGCAGCTTTGACACCGGGGAGCTGTTTTTT. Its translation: CASSFDTGELFF.